This T cell receptor beta chain was documented in a study of control samples from healthy donors and cancer patients. The CDR3 is made up of 14 amino acids. CDR1 and CDR2 (germline): SNHLY, FYNNEI. Deletions cut 3 bases from V and 6 bases from J, with 12 bases between. TCRdb's copy holds only in-frame clones and misses some; the assay was immunoSEQ multiplex PCR. Of fewer than 30,000 clones detected, 80% to 90% appear once; the ten largest clones hold roughly 1.6%. This chain connects TRBV2 to TRBJ2-1; D call uncertain. The TCR was taken from a woman aged 40 to 50 with lung cancer. The sample consisted of PBMCs. The CDR3 region is CASSDLVVGNEQFF. CDR3 nucleotide sequence: TGTGCCAGCAGTGATCTGGTAGTAGGCAATGAGCAGTTCTTC.